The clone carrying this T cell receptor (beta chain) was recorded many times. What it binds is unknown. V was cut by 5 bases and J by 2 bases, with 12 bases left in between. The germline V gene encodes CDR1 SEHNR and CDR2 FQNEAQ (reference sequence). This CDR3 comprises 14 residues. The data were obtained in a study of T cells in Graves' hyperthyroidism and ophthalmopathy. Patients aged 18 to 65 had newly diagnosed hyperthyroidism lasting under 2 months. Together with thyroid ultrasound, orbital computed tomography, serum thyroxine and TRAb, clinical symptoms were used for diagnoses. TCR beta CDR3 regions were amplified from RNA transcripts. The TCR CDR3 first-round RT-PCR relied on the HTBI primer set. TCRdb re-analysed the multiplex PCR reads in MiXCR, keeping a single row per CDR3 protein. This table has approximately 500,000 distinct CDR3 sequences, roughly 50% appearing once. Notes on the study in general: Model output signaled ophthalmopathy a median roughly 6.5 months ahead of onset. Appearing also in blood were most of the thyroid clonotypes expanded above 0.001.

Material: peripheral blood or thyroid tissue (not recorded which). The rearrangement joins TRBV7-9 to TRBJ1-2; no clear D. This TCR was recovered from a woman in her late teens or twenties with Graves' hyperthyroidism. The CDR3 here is CASSELGRNYGYTF. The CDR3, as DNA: TGTGCCAGCAGCGAACTCGGGCGGAACTATGGCTACACCTTC.